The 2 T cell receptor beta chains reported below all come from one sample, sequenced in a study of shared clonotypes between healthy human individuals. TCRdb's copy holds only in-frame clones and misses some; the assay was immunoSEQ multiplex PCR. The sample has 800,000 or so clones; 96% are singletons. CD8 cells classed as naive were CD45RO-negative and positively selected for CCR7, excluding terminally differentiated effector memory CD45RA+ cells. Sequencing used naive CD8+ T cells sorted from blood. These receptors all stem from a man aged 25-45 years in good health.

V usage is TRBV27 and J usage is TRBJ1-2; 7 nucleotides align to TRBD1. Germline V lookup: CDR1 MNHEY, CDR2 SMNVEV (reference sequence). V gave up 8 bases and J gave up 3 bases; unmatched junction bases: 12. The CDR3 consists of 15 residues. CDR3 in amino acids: CASHTRSGQDYGYTF. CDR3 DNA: TGTGCCAGCCATACACGCTCCGGACAGGACTATGGCTACACCTTC.

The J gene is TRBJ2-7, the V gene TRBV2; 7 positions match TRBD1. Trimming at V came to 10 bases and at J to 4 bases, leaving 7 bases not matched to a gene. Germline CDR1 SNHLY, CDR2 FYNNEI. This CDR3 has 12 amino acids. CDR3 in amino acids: CATQDRSYEQYF. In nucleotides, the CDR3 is TGTGCCACCCAGGACAGGTCTTACGAGCAGTACTTC.